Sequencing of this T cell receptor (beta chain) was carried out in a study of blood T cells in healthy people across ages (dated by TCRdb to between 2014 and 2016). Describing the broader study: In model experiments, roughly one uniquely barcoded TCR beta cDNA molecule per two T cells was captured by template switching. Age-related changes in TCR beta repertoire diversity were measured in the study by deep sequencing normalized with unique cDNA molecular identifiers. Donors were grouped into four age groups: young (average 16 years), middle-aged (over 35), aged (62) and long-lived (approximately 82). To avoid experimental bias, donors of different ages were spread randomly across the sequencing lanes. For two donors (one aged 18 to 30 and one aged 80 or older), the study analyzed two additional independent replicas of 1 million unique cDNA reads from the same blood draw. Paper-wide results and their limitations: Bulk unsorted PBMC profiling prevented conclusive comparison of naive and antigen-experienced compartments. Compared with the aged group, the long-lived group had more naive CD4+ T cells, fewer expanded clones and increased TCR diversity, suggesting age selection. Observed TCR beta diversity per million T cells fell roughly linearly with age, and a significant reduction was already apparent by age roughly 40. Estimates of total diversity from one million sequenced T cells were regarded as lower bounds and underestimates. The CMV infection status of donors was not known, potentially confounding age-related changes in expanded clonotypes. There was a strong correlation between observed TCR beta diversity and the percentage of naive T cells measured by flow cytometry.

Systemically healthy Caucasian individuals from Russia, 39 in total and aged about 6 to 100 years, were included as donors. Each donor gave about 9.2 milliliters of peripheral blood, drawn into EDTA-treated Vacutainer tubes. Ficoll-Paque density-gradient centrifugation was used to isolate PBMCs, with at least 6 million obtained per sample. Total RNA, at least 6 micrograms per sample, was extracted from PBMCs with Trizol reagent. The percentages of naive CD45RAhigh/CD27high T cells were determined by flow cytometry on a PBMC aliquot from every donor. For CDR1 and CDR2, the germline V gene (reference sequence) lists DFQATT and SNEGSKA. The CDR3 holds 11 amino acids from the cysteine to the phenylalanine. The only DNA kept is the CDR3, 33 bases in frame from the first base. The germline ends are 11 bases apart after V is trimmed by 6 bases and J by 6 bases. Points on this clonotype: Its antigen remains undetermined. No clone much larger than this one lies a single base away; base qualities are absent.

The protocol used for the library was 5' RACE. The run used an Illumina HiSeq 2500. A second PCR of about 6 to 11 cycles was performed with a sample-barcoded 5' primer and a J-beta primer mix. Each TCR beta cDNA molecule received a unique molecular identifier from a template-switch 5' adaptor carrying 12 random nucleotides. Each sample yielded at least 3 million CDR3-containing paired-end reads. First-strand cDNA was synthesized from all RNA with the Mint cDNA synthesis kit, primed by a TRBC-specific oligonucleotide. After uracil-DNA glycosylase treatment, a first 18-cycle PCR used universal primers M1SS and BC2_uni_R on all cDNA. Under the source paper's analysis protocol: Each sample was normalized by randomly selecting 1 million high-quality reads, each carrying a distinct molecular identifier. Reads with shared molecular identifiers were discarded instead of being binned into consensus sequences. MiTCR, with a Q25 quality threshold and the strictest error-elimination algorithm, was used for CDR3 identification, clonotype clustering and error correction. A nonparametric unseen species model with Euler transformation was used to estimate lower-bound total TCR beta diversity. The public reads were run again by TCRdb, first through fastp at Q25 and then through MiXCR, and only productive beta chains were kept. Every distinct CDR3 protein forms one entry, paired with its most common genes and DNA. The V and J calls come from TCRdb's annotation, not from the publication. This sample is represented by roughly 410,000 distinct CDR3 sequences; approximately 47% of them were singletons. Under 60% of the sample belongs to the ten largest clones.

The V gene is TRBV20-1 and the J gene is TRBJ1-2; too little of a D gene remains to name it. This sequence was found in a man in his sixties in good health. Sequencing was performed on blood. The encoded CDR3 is CSANDINGYTF. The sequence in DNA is TGCAGTGCCAACGACATCAATGGCTACACCTTC.